This T cell receptor (beta chain) was identified in a study of T cell responses to AZD1222 COVID-19 vaccine. Study at large: Researchers grouped second doses given at about 4 or about 12 weeks into one pool. Overall study results and limits: A reported finding is that nearly half of spike-specific TCRs target unmutated variant regions. Of the AZD1222 recipients, only 5 to 7 were seropositive at baseline. The span of vaccine-associated CD4 TCRs extended across spike, with dominance at 160-218 and 743-854.

Germline values: CDR1 LGHDT, CDR2 YNNKEL (reference sequence). The CDR3 consists of 15 residues. V lost 4 bases to trimming and J lost 4 bases; unmatched junction nucleotides: 3. TCRdb's copy holds only in-frame clones and misses some; the assay was immunoSEQ multiplex PCR. The sample holds about 99,000 clones, 70% to 90% seen once. Comment on this clone: Its matching antigen is unknown.

Sequenced here: peripheral blood, sampled on day 0 of AZD1222 vaccination. The sequence was obtained from an adult in good health. The rearrangement joins TRBV3-1 (or the pseudogene TRBV3-2) to TRBJ2-1, with 11 positions matching TRBD2. CDR3 nucleotide sequence: TGTGCCAGCAGCCGAACTAGCGGGGGATACAATGAGCAGTTCTTC. Translating it yields CASSRTSGGYNEQFF.